This T cell receptor (beta chain) is from a study of blood T cell repertoires in COVID-19 (dated by TCRdb to the early 2020s). Background on the whole study: Samples from collaborators originated in the United States, Italy and Spain and spanned both the acute and convalescent phases of COVID-19. The prospective study material was composed of cDNA or gDNA derived from T cells, B-cell-depleted T cells, or PBMCs. Deeply sampled blood TCRbeta repertoires from subjects exposed to, actively infected with, or recovered from COVID-19 were included in the dataset. The repertoires were released in a freely available public database meant as a resource for research on the immune response to SARS-CoV-2. Samples were obtained from the ongoing ImmuneRACE study (first 160 participants) and from approximately 1,200 subjects provided by 6 global collaborators. Nearly every sample came with metadata listing a de-identified subject ID, COVID-19 status, age in years and sex. Where available, HLA class I and class II types were obtained from metadata supplied by the sample provider rather than from assay-based typing.

TCRbeta CDR3 regions were amplified from genomic DNA by means of the immunoSEQ Assay, a bias-controlled multiplex PCR. In the authors' own workflow: The number of nucleated cells in each sample was estimated by amplification of reference gene primers within the assay. Sequence reads were collapsed and filtered to measure the absolute abundance of every unique TCRbeta CDR3 rearrangement. Productive Simpson clonality was computed per sample as the square root of Simpson's diversity index over productive rearrangements. The table was pulled from immuneACCESS by TCRdb, which kept in-frame rearrangements only. Such tables lose some clones; where checked, under half of the loss comes from unresolved V genes, and the rest has no known cause. The DNA gave D and trimming, while V, J and clone size come from that table. The sample table shows 150,000 to 200,000 clones, and approximately 89% are seen once. Roughly 3.3% of the sample belongs to the ten largest clones.

The collaborating institutions used their own protocols to collect whole blood in K2EDTA tubes. For TCRbeta analysis, collaborators shipped samples as frozen whole blood, isolated PBMCs, or DNA extracted from either of those sample types. CDR1 and CDR2 were assigned from the germline V gene (reference sequence) as SEHNR and FQNEAQ. The CDR3 holds 16 amino acids from the cysteine to the phenylalanine. The sequence is cut down to CDR3 DNA, 48 bases in frame from base 1. The junction shows trimming of 5 bases on V and 0 bases on J, and the gene matches do not reach 2 bases of it. Overall study outcomes, separate from this receptor: Clinical and demographic metadata were provided uncurated, with the amount varying by source and participant.

About this clone itself: There is no known antigen for this receptor. Base qualities were left out, and no much larger clone turns up one base away.

Sequences were obtained from peripheral blood. The V gene is TRBV7-9 and the J gene is TRBJ2-1, and 12 junctional nucleotides match TRBD1. The origin of this receptor is a man between 65 and 85 years old with acute or convalescent COVID-19. CDR3 sequence: CASSGDRGLSYNEQFF. The nucleotide sequence reads TGTGCCAGCAGCGGGGACAGGGGGCTCTCCTACAATGAGCAGTTCTTC.